The present entry profiles one TCR beta chain with its context. A much more abundant neighbour one base away suggests this may be a read error. Breast cancer patients provided tissue from their axillary draining lymph nodes. This sample is drawn from a study of breast tumors, draining lymph nodes, adjacent tissues. A single record per CDR3 protein comes from TCRdb applying MiXCR to the multiplex PCR reads. The data show some 150,000 distinct CDR3 sequences, 20% to 25% seen once. This CDR3 has 13 amino acids. Germline V gene sequence: CDR1 SGHNT, CDR2 YYREEE (reference sequence). V was pared by 1 base and J by 6 bases, with 7 bases between.

Sequencing used axillary lymph node tissue. This clonotype originated in a female donor with breast cancer. Some clones in this sample may be carry-over from other donors' samples. This rearrangement joins TRBV5-4 to TRBJ2-2, with a weak D call TRBD1 (6 bases). In nucleotides, the CDR3 is TGTGCCAGCAGCTTGCCAGGGGCCGGGGAGCTGTTTTTT. It specifies CASSLPGAGELFF.